This T cell receptor (beta chain) comes out of a study of blood T cell repertoires in COVID-19 (dated by TCRdb to the early 2020s). The study in broad terms: The collaborator samples originated in the United States, Italy and Spain and spanned the acute and convalescent phases of COVID-19. Sample metadata almost always included a de-identified subject ID, COVID-19 status, age in years and sex. Subjects who had been exposed to COVID-19, were actively infected with it, or had recovered from it provided the deeply sampled blood TCRbeta repertoires that made up the dataset. The material from the prospective study consisted of cDNA or gDNA derived from T cells, B-cell-depleted T cells, or PBMCs. The repertoires were released in a freely available public database intended as a resource for research on the immune response to SARS-CoV-2. The samples were drawn from the first 160 participants of the ongoing ImmuneRACE study and from 950 to 1,500 subjects provided by 6 global collaborators. Where HLA class I and class II types were available, the types were taken from metadata supplied by the sample provider, not from assay-based typing. What the work shows at the level of the full study, not this receptor alone: The quantity of clinical and demographic metadata differed by source and by participant and was supplied without curation.

As concerns this clone: The clone's antigen remains unknown. There are no base qualities to consult, and no much larger clone falls within one base.

The collaborating institutions used their own protocols to collect whole blood in K2EDTA tubes. For TCRbeta analysis, collaborators shipped samples in one of three forms: frozen whole blood, isolated PBMCs, or DNA extracted from either of those sample types. TCRbeta CDR3 regions were amplified from genomic DNA by means of the immunoSEQ Assay, a bias-controlled multiplex PCR. In the original analysis: Within the assay, amplification of reference gene primers was used to estimate how many nucleated cells each sample contained. To quantify the absolute abundance of each unique TCRbeta CDR3 rearrangement, sequence reads were collapsed and filtered. Productive Simpson clonality was computed per sample as the square root of Simpson's diversity index over productive rearrangements. In its TCRdb copy, this immuneACCESS table keeps in-frame sequences only and misses some clones. Where compared with another copy, unresolved V genes explain less than half of these, and the others have no known cause. V, J and clone size were drawn from that table, and D and trimming were deduced from the DNA. Recorded for this sample are about 230,000 clones; about four fifths of them occurred a single time. The ten largest clones capture roughly 5.7% of the sample.

Taken from the germline V gene (reference sequence), the CDR1 and CDR2 loops are LNHNV and YYDKDF. The CDR3 runs 15 amino acids, cysteine and phenylalanine included. Only the CDR3 region is kept as DNA, spanning 45 bases read in frame from base 1. V gives up 0 bases and J gives up 5 bases, and the segment between their germline ends measures 13 bases. Material for sequencing was peripheral blood. The chain is made from TRBV15 and TRBJ1-2; the D segment could be TRBD1, given 6 matching bases. The TCR sequence derives from an elderly man with acute or convalescent COVID-19. Here is the DNA: TGTGCCACCAGCAGAGAGGTGGGGGGGCCTTATGGCTACACCTTC. Its protein is CATSREVGGPYGYTF. This CDR3, with the reference TRBV15 and TRBJ1-2 proteins standing in past its ends, gives the full variable domain DAMVIQNPRYQVTQFGKPVTLSCSQTLNHNVMYWYQQKSSQAPKLLFHYYDKDFNNEADTPDNFQSRRPNTSFCFLDIRSPGLGDTAMYLCATSREVGGPYGYTFGSGTRLTVV.